Following are 13 T cell receptor beta chains from one sample sequenced in a study of T cells in Graves' hyperthyroidism and ophthalmopathy. The CDR3 regions of TCR beta were amplified from RNA transcripts. Using the HTBI primer set, a first-round RT-PCR was run on the TCR CDR3. TCRdb ran MiXCR on the multiplex PCR reads and lists one entry per CDR3 protein. The table shows fewer than 450,000 distinct CDR3 sequences, with 17% occurring only once. The sample taken for sequencing was blood. The receptors were gathered from a woman aged 25 to 39 with Graves' hyperthyroidism that later progressed to Graves' ophthalmopathy.

The V and J genes are TRBV10-3 and TRBJ2-1; no clear D gene. V lost 0 bases to trimming and J lost 10 bases, with 19 bases between them. Germline CDR1 ENHRY, CDR2 SYGVKD. The CDR3 has 16 amino acids. The CDR3 nucleotides are TGTGCCATCAGTGAGTCGTTGGGGTTTCGCATACAGGAGCAGTTCTTC. Amino acid sequence: CAISESLGFRIQEQFF.

This clonotype was found many times. The CDR3 protein is CSVVGHPDDRDSYEQYF. The CDR3 DNA follows: TGCAGCGTTGTGGGCCATCCGGATGACAGGGACTCCTACGAGCAGTACTTC. This chain joins TRBV29-1 and TRBJ2-7, with 7 bases that match TRBD1. CDR1 SQVTM and CDR2 ANQGSEA come from the germline V gene. The CDR3 length is 17 residues. Trimming took 4 bases from V and 0 from J; bases not matched to a gene: 15.

This clonotype was detected many times. J is TRBJ2-3 and V is TRBV12-3 or TRBV12-4, with a tentative D call TRBD2 (6 bases). This CDR3 comprises 12 residues. V was clipped by 5 bases and J by 6 bases, with 9 bases between them. The CDR3 sequence: CASSLSGDTQYF. The CDR3 DNA reads as TGTGCCAGCAGTCTCAGCGGGGATACGCAGTATTTT.

V usage is TRBV12-3 or TRBV12-4 and J usage is TRBJ2-1; 7 bases match TRBD1. V dropped 6 bases and J dropped 2; count of bases not matched to a gene: 7. This CDR3 comprises 15 residues. The CDR3 DNA reads TGTGCCAGCAGCGCCGCGGACAGGACCTACAATGAGCAGTTCTTC. Translated: CASSAADRTYNEQFF.

This clonotype was observed at least ten times. The chain has TRBV2 and TRBJ2-1; D unclear. Germline V gene sequence: CDR1 SNHLY, CDR2 FYNNEI. The length of the CDR3 is 14 residues. V was shortened by 7 bases and J by 7 bases, with 17 bases between the two germline ends. The chain's CDR3 is CASIFRKDGNEQFF. DNA for the CDR3: TGTGCCAGCATTTTCCGTAAGGATGGAAATGAGCAGTTCTTC.

In this sample, this clonotype turned up many times. This chain links TRBV19 with TRBJ2-2; possibly TRBD1 for D (5 bases). The germline V and J ends were trimmed by 3 bases and 4 bases, with 12 bases remaining between them. CDR1 and CDR2 (germline): LNHDA, SQIVND (reference sequence). This CDR3 region has 15 residues. The CDR3 here is CASSILTQGTGELFF. The CDR3 nucleotides read TGTGCCAGTAGTATTTTAACCCAGGGCACCGGGGAGCTGTTTTTT.

This clonotype was seen many times. The rearrangement links TRBV6-1 to TRBJ2-7; the D gene is possibly TRBD1 (7 bases). The length of the CDR3 is 14 residues. V was trimmed by 7 bases and J by 7 bases, leaving 20 bases between them. Germline V CDR1 and CDR2: MNHNS, SASEGT. For the CDR3, the DNA is TGTGCCAGCACCCCCTCTCAGGGGGGCGTTGAGCAGTACTTC. Translating it yields CASTPSQGGVEQYF.

This clonotype occurred a few times. The V gene is TRBV6-1, the J gene TRBJ2-7; TRBD1 matches 10 bases. There are 17 residues in the CDR3. Germline assignment: CDR1 MNHNS and CDR2 SASEGT. V lost 5 bases to trimming and J lost 2 bases; unmatched junction nucleotides: 12. DNA of the CDR3: TGTGCCAGCAGTCTCCGACCCCCCGGGACAGGGGCCTACGAGCAGTACTTC. It is translated as CASSLRPPGTGAYEQYF.

The gene calls are TRBV4-1 and TRBJ1-5, with D possibly TRBD1 on 5 matching bases. This CDR3 is built from 17 residues. V gave up 5 bases and J gave up 3 bases, with 20 bases separating them. CDR1 and CDR2 (germline): MGHRA, YSYEKL. The CDR3 here is CASSDLQDQKDNQPQHF. CDR3 nucleotides: TGCGCCAGCAGCGATCTACAGGACCAGAAAGACAATCAGCCCCAGCATTTT.

This clonotype was seen repeatedly, ten times or more. J is TRBJ2-7 and V is TRBV2; 10 nucleotides line up with TRBD2. The V gene end was trimmed by 3 bases and the J gene end by 3 bases; junction bases not matched to a gene: 5. CDR1 is SNHLY and CDR2 is FYNNEI in the germline V gene. This CDR3 is built from 15 residues. The CDR3 DNA is TGTGCCAGCAGTGAGCGAACTAGCGGGGTCTACGAGCAGTACTTC. It is translated as CASSERTSGVYEQYF.

The chain links TRBV28 to TRBJ2-3, with TRBD2 as a possible D gene (7 bases). V shed 7 bases and J shed 4 bases, with 18 bases lying between them. Germline CDR1 reads MDHEN; CDR2 reads SYDVKM. This CDR3 has 15 residues. The CDR3 bases are TGTGCCAGCACCCTTCTGGGGGGGGGCGCAGATACGCAGTATTTT. Amino acid sequence: CASTLLGGGADTQYF.

This clonotype was seen many times. This chain joins TRBV6-2 or TRBV6-3 and TRBJ1-5, with D perhaps matching TRBD1 (5 bases). The CDR3 runs 14 residues. CDR1 MNHEY and CDR2 SVGEGT come from the germline V gene. V was cut by 6 bases and J by 2 bases, with 11 bases left in between. This chain's CDR3 is CASRGVRGNQPQHF. As DNA, the CDR3 is TGTGCCAGCAGAGGGGTCCGCGGCAATCAGCCCCAGCATTTT.

In this sample, this clonotype turned up a few times. Germline is not matched at one junction end, which may reflect a read error. The chain is built from TRBV19 and TRBJ2-7; 7 nucleotides align to TRBD1. The V gene's germline CDR1 is LNHDA and CDR2 SQIVND (reference sequence). This CDR3 is 15 amino acids long. The CDR3 DNA sequence: TGTGCCAGTAGCCTCCGGGACAGTAATACCTACGGGCAGTACTTC. This codes for CASSLRDSNTYGQYF.